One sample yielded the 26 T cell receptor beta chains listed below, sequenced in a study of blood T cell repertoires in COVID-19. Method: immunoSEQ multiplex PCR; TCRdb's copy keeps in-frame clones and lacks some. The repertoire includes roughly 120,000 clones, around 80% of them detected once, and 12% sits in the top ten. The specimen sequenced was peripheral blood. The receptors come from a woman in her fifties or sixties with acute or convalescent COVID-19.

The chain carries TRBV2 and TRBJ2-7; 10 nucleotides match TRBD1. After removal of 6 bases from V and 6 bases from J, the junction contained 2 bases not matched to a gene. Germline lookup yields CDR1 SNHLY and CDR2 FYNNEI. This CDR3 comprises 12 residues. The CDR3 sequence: CASRGQGTEQYV. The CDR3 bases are TGTGCCAGCAGGGGACAGGGGACCGAGCAGTACGTC.

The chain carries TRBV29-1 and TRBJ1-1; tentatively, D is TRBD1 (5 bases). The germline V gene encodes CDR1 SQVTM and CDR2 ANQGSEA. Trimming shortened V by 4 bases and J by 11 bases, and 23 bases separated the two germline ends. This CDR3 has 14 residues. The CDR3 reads CSVVQGGGVSQAFF. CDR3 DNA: TGCAGCGTTGTTCAGGGTGGGGGGGTCAGCCAGGCTTTCTTT. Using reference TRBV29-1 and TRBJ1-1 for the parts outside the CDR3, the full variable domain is SAVISQKPSRDICQRGTSLTIQCQVDSQVTMMFWYRQQPGQSLTLIATANQGSEATYESGFVIDKFPISRPNLTFSTLTVSNMSPEDSSIYLCSVVQGGGVSQAFFGQGTRLTVV.

The CDR3 nucleotides read TGTGCCAGCAGCGGTGGAGGACAGCATTATGGCTACACCTTC. Its translation: CASSGGGQHYGYTF. J is TRBJ1-2 and V is TRBV7-8; D may be TRBD1 (6 bases). The length of the CDR3 is 14 residues. Germline assignment: CDR1 SGHVS and CDR2 FQNEAQ. V dropped 5 bases and J dropped 5 bases, with 15 bases sitting between them.

The CDR3 sequence is CASSPTSGGKSEQFF. The CDR3 DNA is TGCGCCAGCAGCCCTACTAGCGGGGGAAAGTCGGAGCAGTTCTTC. The V and J genes are TRBV5-1 and TRBJ2-1, with TRBD2 matching 11 bases. This CDR3 has 15 residues. CDR1 is SGHRS and CDR2 is YFSETQ in the germline V gene. Trimming removed 4 bases from V and 10 bases from J; junction bases left unmatched: 10.

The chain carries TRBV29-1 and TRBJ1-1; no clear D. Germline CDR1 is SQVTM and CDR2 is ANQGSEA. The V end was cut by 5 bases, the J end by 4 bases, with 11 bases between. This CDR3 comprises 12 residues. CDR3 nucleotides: TGCAGCGTTTTATCCGAGGGCACTGAAGCTTTCTTT. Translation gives CSVLSEGTEAFF. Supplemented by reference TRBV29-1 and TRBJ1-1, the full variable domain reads SAVISQKPSRDICQRGTSLTIQCQVDSQVTMMFWYRQQPGQSLTLIATANQGSEATYESGFVIDKFPISRPNLTFSTLTVSNMSPEDSSIYLCSVLSEGTEAFFGQGTRLTVV.

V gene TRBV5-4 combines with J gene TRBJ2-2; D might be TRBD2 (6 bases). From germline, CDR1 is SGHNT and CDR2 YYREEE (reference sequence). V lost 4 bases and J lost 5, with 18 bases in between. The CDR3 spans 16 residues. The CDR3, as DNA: TGTGCCAGCAGCCCGGGGGACTTAAGAACTACCGGGGAGCTGTTTTTT. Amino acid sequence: CASSPGDLRTTGELFF. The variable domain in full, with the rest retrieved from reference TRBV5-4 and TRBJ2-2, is ETGVTQSPTHLIKTRGQQVTLRCSSQSGHNTVSWYQQALGQGPQFIFQYYREEENGRGNFPPRFSGLQFPNYSSELNVNALELDDSALYLCASSPGDLRTTGELFFGEGSRLTVL.

The CDR3: CASSLGRGQETQYF. In DNA, the CDR3 is TGTGCCAGCTCCTTAGGGCGGGGCCAAGAGACCCAGTACTTC. The chain uses TRBV2 and TRBJ2-5, with D perhaps matching TRBD2 (6 bases). This CDR3 has 14 residues. The ends were cut back, 8 bases at V and 1 base at J, with 14 bases in the middle. CDR1 is SNHLY, CDR2 FYNNEI, per germline.

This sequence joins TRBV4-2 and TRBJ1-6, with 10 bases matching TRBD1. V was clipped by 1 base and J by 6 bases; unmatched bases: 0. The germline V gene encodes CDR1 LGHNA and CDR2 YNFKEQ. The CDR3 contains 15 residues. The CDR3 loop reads CASSQGDRGNSPLHF. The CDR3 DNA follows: TGTGCCAGCAGCCAAGGGGACAGGGGTAATTCACCCCTCCACTTT.

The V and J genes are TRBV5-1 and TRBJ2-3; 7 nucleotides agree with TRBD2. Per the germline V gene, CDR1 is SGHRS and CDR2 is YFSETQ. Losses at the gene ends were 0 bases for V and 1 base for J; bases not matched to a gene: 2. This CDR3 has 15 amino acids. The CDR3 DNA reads TGCGCCAGCAGCTTGGAAGGGAGGGGCACAGATACGCAGTATTTT. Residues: CASSLEGRGTDTQYF.

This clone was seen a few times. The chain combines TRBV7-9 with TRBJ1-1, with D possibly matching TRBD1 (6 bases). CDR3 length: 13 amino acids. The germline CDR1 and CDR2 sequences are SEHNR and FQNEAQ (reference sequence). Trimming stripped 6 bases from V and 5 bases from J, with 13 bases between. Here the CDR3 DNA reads TGTGCCAGCAGTGTACAGGGTGGAACTGAAGCTTTCTTT. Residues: CASSVQGGTEAFF.

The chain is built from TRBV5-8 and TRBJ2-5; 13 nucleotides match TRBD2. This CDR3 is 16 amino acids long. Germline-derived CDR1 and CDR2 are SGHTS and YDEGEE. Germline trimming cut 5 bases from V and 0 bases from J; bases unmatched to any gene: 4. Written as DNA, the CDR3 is TGTGCCAGCAGTCCTGGACTAGCGGGGGACCAAGAGACCCAGTACTTC. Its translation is CASSPGLAGDQETQYF. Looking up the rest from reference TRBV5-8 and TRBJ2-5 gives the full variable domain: EAGVTQSPTHLIKTRGQQATLRCSPISGHTSVYWYQQALGLGLQFLLWYDEGEERNRGNFPPRFSGRQFPNYSSELNVNALELEDSALYLCASSPGLAGDQETQYFGPGTRLLVL.

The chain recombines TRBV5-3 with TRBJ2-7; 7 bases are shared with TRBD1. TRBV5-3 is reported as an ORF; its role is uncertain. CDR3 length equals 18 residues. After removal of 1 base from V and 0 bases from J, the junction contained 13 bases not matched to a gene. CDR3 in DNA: TGTGCCAGAAGCTTGACCCCTTGGGACAGTTGGAGCTCCTACGAGCAGTACGTC. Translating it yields CARSLTPWDSWSSYEQYV.

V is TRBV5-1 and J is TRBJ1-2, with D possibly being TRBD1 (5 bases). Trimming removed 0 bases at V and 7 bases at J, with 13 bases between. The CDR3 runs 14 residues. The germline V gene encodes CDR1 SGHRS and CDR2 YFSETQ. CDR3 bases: TGCGCCAGCAGCTTGGCGTTGGATGGGGCTGGCTACACCTTC. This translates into CASSLALDGAGYTF.

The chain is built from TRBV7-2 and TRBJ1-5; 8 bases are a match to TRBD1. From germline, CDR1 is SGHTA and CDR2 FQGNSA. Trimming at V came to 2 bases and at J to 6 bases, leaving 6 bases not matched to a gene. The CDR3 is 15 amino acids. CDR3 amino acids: CASSLFGDRTQPQHF. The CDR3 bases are TGTGCCAGCAGCTTATTTGGGGACAGGACTCAGCCCCAGCATTTT.

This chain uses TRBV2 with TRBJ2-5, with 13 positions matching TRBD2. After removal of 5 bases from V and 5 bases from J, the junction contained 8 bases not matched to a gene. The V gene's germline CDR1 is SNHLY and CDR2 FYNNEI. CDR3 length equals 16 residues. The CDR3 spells CASSLLAGGPTETQYF. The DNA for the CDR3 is TGTGCCAGCAGTTTACTAGCGGGGGGGCCGACCGAGACCCAGTACTTC.

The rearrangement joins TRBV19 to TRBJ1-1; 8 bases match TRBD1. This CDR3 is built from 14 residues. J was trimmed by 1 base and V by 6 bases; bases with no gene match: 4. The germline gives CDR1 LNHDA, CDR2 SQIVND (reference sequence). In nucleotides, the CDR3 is TGTGCCAGTAGATCGGGACAGGAGAACACTGAAGCTTTCTTT. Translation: CASRSGQENTEAFF.

The CDR3 spells CASVGDTQSTEAFF. The CDR3, as DNA: TGTGCCAGCGTTGGGGACACGCAATCCACTGAAGCTTTCTTT. V usage is TRBV3-1 (or the pseudogene TRBV3-2) and J usage is TRBJ1-1; TRBD1 might be the D (6 bases). The germline gives CDR1 LGHDT, CDR2 YNNKEL (reference sequence). This CDR3 comprises 14 residues. V lost 8 bases and J 4 bases, leaving 17 bases between the germline ends.

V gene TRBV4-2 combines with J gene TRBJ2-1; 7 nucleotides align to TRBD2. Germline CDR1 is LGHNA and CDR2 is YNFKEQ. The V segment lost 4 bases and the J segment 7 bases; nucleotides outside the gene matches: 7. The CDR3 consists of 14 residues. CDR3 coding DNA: TGTGCCAGCAGCCTTGGGGGGGTAGGGAATGAGCAGTTCTTC. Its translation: CASSLGGVGNEQFF.

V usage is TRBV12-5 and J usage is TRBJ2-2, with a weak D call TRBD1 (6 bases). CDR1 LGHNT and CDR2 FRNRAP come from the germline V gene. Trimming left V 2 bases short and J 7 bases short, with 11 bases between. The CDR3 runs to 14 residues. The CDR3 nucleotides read TGTGCTAGTGGTTTGACAGGGTGGCACGGGGAGCTGTTTTTT. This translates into CASGLTGWHGELFF.

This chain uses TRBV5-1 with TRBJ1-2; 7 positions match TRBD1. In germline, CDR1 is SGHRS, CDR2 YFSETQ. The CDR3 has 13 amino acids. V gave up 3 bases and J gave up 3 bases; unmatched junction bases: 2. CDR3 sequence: CASSSDRDYGYTF. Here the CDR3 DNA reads TGCGCCAGCAGCTCCGACAGGGACTATGGCTACACCTTC.

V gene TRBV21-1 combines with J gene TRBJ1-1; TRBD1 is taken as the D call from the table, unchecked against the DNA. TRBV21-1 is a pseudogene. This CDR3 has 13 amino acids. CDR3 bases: TGTGCCAGCAGCAATCACGACAGGGGGCAAGCTTTCTTT. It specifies CASSNHDRGQAFF.

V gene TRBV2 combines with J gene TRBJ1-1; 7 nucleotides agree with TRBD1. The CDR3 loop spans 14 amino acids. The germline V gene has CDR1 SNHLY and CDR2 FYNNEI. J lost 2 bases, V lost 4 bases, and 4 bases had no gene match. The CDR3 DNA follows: TGTGCCAGCAGTGCCACAGGGGTAAACACTGAAGCTTTCTTT. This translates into CASSATGVNTEAFF.

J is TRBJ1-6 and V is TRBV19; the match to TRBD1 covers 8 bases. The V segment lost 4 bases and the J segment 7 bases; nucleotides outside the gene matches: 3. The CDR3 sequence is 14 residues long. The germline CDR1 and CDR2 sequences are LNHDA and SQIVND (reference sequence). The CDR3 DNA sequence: TGTGCCAGTAGTAGGGGACAGGTCAATTCACCCCTCCACTTT. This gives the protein CASSRGQVNSPLHF.

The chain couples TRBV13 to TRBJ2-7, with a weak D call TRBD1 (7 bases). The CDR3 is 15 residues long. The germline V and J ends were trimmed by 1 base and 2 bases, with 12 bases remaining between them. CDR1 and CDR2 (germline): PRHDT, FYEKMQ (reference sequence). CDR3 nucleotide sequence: TGTGCCAGCAGCTTAGCAACAGGGGAGGCCTACGAGCAGTACTTC. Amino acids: CASSLATGEAYEQYF. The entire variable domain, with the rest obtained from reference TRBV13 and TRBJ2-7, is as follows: AAGVIQSPRHLIKEKRETATLKCYPIPRHDTVYWYQQGPGQDPQFLISFYEKMQSDKGSIPDRFSAQQFSDYHSELNMSSLELGDSALYFCASSLATGEAYEQYFGPGTRLTVT.

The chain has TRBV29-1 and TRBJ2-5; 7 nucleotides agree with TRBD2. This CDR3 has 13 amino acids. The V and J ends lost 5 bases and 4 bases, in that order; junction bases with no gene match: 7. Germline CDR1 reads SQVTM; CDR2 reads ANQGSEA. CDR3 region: CSVRGEGLETQYF. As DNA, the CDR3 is TGCAGCGTTCGTGGGGAGGGGCTAGAGACCCAGTACTTC.

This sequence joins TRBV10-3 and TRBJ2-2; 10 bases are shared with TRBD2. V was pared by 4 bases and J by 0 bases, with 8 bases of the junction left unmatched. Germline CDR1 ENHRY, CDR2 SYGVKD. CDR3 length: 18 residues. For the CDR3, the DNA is TGTGCCATCAGTGGAAGAGGACTAGCGGTATCGAACACCGGGGAGCTGTTTTTT. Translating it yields CAISGRGLAVSNTGELFF.